This entry lists 24 T cell receptor beta chains sequenced from one sample in a study of blood T cell repertoires in COVID-19. Only in-frame clones appear in the TCRdb table, and some are missing; sequencing was by immunoSEQ multiplex PCR. The sample consists of some 200,000 clones, 86% of them appearing once. Sequencing was done on a sample of peripheral blood. All receptors derive from a man in his 70s with acute or convalescent COVID-19.

V gene TRBV6-5 combines with J gene TRBJ2-5; 10 bases match TRBD1. This CDR3 contains 15 residues. V lost 6 bases and J lost 4; bases outside the gene matches: 8. Germline V gives CDR1 MNHEY, CDR2 SVGAGI. The CDR3 region has the DNA TGTGCCAGCAGACGATCCGGGACAGGGGTAGAGACCCAGTACTTC. This sequence encodes CASRRSGTGVETQYF.

The rearrangement joins TRBV10-3 to TRBJ2-7; the match to TRBD2 covers 9 bases. CDR1 and CDR2 (germline): ENHRY, SYGVKD. The CDR3 is 14 amino acids. The J segment lost 4 bases and the V segment lost 4 bases, leaving 5 bases of the junction unmatched. The CDR3 coding sequence is TGTGCCATCAGTGCGCGGGAGGGCCCGTACGAGCAGTACTTC. Translating it yields CAISAREGPYEQYF.

The chain recombines TRBV2 with TRBJ1-1; D is uncertain. The CDR3 is 14 residues long. V lost 5 bases to trimming and J lost 1 base, with 11 bases between them. The germline gives CDR1 SNHLY, CDR2 FYNNEI. CDR3 sequence: CASSPMRANTEAFF. As DNA, the CDR3 is TGTGCCAGCAGTCCCATGAGGGCGAACACTGAAGCTTTCTTT.

This clone has a handful of counts. CDR3 amino acids: CARSLSRGTLPRDTQYF. The CDR3 region has the DNA TGTGCCAGAAGCTTGTCGCGGGGGACCCTCCCACGAGATACGCAGTATTTT. This chain joins TRBV5-3 and TRBJ2-3; 7 positions agree with TRBD2. TRBV5-3 belongs to the ORF category, with a function that is uncertain. The CDR3 totals 17 residues. Unmatched junction bases numbered 13, after V lost 1 base and J lost 5 bases.

The rearrangement links TRBV28 to TRBJ1-5; 7 nucleotides match TRBD1. Losses at the gene ends were 5 bases for V and 0 bases for J; bases not matched to a gene: 16. The CDR3 runs 19 residues. Germline CDR1 reads MDHEN; CDR2 reads SYDVKM. The CDR3 loop reads CASSLREGAIWNSNQPQHF. The DNA for the CDR3 is TGTGCCAGCAGTCTACGAGAGGGGGCGATTTGGAATAGCAATCAGCCCCAGCATTTT.

On this clone itself: Other DNA sequences within the sample encode an identical CDR3. This chain uses TRBV28 with TRBJ1-2; 8 bases agree with TRBD1. The germline gives CDR1 MDHEN, CDR2 SYDVKM. The CDR3 is made up of 13 amino acids. V lost 6 bases, J lost 2 bases, and 2 bases stayed unmatched. CDR3 in amino acids: CASRRTGNYGYTF. Written as DNA, the CDR3 is TGTGCCAGCAGGAGGACAGGGAACTATGGCTACACCTTC.

The chain has TRBV29-1 and TRBJ1-4; 7 nucleotides agree with TRBD1. This CDR3 is 13 amino acids long. The ends lost 4 bases at V and 8 bases at J; junction bases unmatched: 7. The germline gives CDR1 SQVTM, CDR2 ANQGSEA. The CDR3, as DNA: TGCAGCGTTGGTTTCAGGGGGAGCGAAAAACTGTTTTTT. This gives the protein CSVGFRGSEKLFF.

J is TRBJ2-7 and V is TRBV6-1; D possibly corresponds to TRBD2 (6 bases). This CDR3 is built from 13 residues. With 1 base removed from V and 3 bases from J, the gap between germline ends came to 7 bases. The V gene's germline CDR1 is MNHNS and CDR2 SASEGT. Here the CDR3 reads CASSEGEVYEQYF. The DNA for the CDR3 is TGTGCCAGCAGTGAAGGGGAGGTCTACGAGCAGTACTTC.

This chain connects TRBV28 to TRBJ1-6, with 8 bases lining up with TRBD1. Germline loops: CDR1 MDHEN, CDR2 SYDVKM. The CDR3 contains 14 residues. Unmatched junction bases numbered 8, after V lost 6 bases and J lost 10 bases. For the CDR3, the DNA is TGTGCCAGCAGCCCCTGGGCAGGGGGCTCACCCCTCCACTTT. Its protein product is CASSPWAGGSPLHF. The variable domain in full, completed from reference TRBV28 and TRBJ1-6, reads DVKVTQSSRYLVKRTGEKVFLECVQDMDHENMFWYRQDPGLGLRLIYFSYDVKMKEKGDIPEGYSVSREKKERFSLILESASTNQTSMYLCASSPWAGGSPLHFGNGTRLTVT.

The rearrangement uses TRBV20-1 and TRBJ1-2; no reliable D call. Germline V lookup: CDR1 DFQATT, CDR2 SNEGSKA (reference sequence). Trimming took 3 bases from V and 1 from J, leaving 9 bases between them. This CDR3 contains 13 residues. The CDR3 sequence: CSASLFINYGYTF. The CDR3 DNA is TGCAGTGCTAGTCTCTTTATTAACTATGGCTACACCTTC.

The chain employs TRBV4-1 and TRBJ2-7; 8 bases line up with TRBD1. Losses at the gene ends were 2 bases for V and 5 bases for J; bases not matched to a gene: 8. CDR1 MGHRA and CDR2 YSYEKL come from the germline V gene. The CDR3 is 15 residues long. The chain's CDR3 is CASSQPDRGEHEQYF. Here the CDR3 DNA reads TGCGCCAGCAGCCAACCAGACAGGGGAGAGCACGAGCAGTACTTC.

The chain is built from TRBV6-5 and TRBJ1-5; the D gene is possibly TRBD1 (5 bases). Trimming took 0 bases from V and 5 from J, leaving 14 bases between them. This CDR3 contains 16 residues. Germline V gene lookup returns CDR1 MNHEY and CDR2 SVGAGI. CDR3 nucleotide sequence: TGTGCCAGCAGTTACTCATACAGGCCTCGAGATCAGCCCCAGCATTTT. Translated: CASSYSYRPRDQPQHF.

The DNA of the CDR3 is TGTGCCAGCAGCCAAATAGCCGTCGCGGCAGGGGGGCGGAGGGATACGCAGTATTTT. Amino acid sequence: CASSQIAVAAGGRRDTQYF. This chain joins TRBV11-2 and TRBJ2-3; D may be TRBD1 (7 bases). CDR3 length: 19 amino acids. Germline V lookup: CDR1 SGHAT, CDR2 FQNNGV. V was pared by 5 bases and J by 6 bases, with 30 bases between.

The chain employs TRBV4-2 and TRBJ2-5, with 7 bases fitting TRBD2. V shed 1 base and J 5 bases; nucleotides not matched to a gene: 10. Germline CDR1 and CDR2: LGHNA and YNFKEQ. The CDR3 has 16 amino acids. CDR3 DNA: TGTGCCAGCAGCCAAGCCGGGACTAAAGGAATTGAGACCCAGTACTTC. Protein sequence: CASSQAGTKGIETQYF.

This clone was seen once. The rearrangement uses TRBV4-2 and TRBJ2-1; 9 positions match TRBD2. The CDR3 spans 16 residues. Germline loops: CDR1 LGHNA, CDR2 YNFKEQ. V gave up 2 bases and J gave up 5 bases; unmatched junction bases: 7. CDR3 sequence: CASSQHSGGQNNEQFF. Here the CDR3 DNA reads TGTGCCAGCAGCCAACATAGCGGGGGACAGAACAATGAGCAGTTCTTC.

This clone was detected once. The chain joins TRBV25-1 to TRBJ2-1, with 14 bases that match TRBD2. J lost 4 bases, V lost 6 bases, and 2 bases had no gene match. Germline CDR1 is MGHDK and CDR2 is SYGVNS. This CDR3 has 15 amino acids. The CDR3 bases are TGTGCCAGCAGCCGGACTAGCGGGAGGTACAATGAGCAGTTCTTC. Its translation: CASSRTSGRYNEQFF.

The V and J genes are TRBV9 and TRBJ2-3, with D tentatively TRBD2 (5 bases). The V gene lost 0 bases and the J gene lost 2 bases, with 19 bases spanning the gap. This CDR3 has 18 amino acids. Germline CDR1 is SGDLS and CDR2 is YYNGEE. Written as DNA, the CDR3 is TGTGCCAGCAGCGTAGTGACCCATCATGGGAGAAACACAGATACGCAGTATTTT. Amino acid sequence: CASSVVTHHGRNTDTQYF. The entire variable domain, with the rest obtained from reference TRBV9 and TRBJ2-3, is as follows: DSGVTQTPKHLITATGQRVTLRCSPRSGDLSVYWYQQSLDQGLQFLIQYYNGEERAKGNILERFSAQQFPDLHSELNLSSLELGDSALYFCASSVVTHHGRNTDTQYFGPGTRLTVL.

The chain employs TRBV12-3 or TRBV12-4 and TRBJ1-6; D gene ambiguous. The germline V and J ends were trimmed by 6 bases and 5 bases, with 8 bases remaining between them. This CDR3 spans 13 amino acids. The CDR3 is CASSASNNSPLHF. CDR3 nucleotide sequence: TGTGCCAGCAGCGCCTCTAATAATTCACCCCTCCACTTT.

V and J are TRBV21-1 and TRBJ1-5; the table's TRBD1 call for D was not verified on the DNA. TRBV21-1 is listed as a pseudogene. CDR3 size: 16 residues. The CDR3 reads CASSKVAGQGHQPQHF. DNA for the CDR3: TGTGCCAGCAGCAAAGTAGCGGGACAGGGACATCAGCCCCAGCATTTT.

As for this clone: This same CDR3 is encoded by further DNA sequences in the sample. V gene TRBV18 combines with J gene TRBJ2-3, with 13 bases aligning to TRBD2. CDR1 and CDR2 (germline): KGHSH, LQKENI. Unmatched junction bases numbered 0, after V lost 3 bases and J lost 3 bases. The CDR3 has 15 amino acids. CDR3 in DNA: TGTGCCAGCTCACCGACTAGCGGGGGGACAGATACGCAGTATTTT. It codes for CASSPTSGGTDTQYF.

This clone turned up a few times. V and J are TRBV6-4 and TRBJ2-2; 8 nucleotides match TRBD1. The germline V gene has CDR1 MRHNA and CDR2 SNTAGT. The CDR3 is 16 residues long. V gave up 6 bases and J gave up 6 bases; unmatched junction bases: 12. The CDR3 loop is CASSTQTTGEAGELFF. CDR3 nucleotides: TGTGCCAGCAGCACCCAGACGACAGGGGAGGCCGGGGAGCTGTTTTTT.

V is TRBV10-3 and J is TRBJ1-5; D call uncertain. The V end was cut by 3 bases, the J end by 3 bases, with 3 bases between. Germline CDR1 reads ENHRY; CDR2 reads SYGVKD. The CDR3 is 12 amino acids. The DNA for the CDR3 is TGTGCCATCAGTGACAACAATCAGCCCCAGCATTTT. It codes for CAISDNNQPQHF.

The gene calls are TRBV5-1 and TRBJ2-7, with D perhaps TRBD2 (6 bases). Trimming pared 5 bases from V and 0 bases from J, leaving 12 bases between. This CDR3 is 14 amino acids long. Germline V gives CDR1 SGHRS, CDR2 YFSETQ. The CDR3 here is CASRSGGSSYEQYF. The CDR3 DNA is TGCGCCAGCAGATCCGGGGGAAGCTCCTACGAGCAGTACTTC.

The CDR3 DNA follows: TGTGCCAGCAGCTTAATCCCCGGCAAACCCGGGAGTTCACCCCTCCACTTT. Amino acid sequence: CASSLIPGKPGSSPLHF. V usage is TRBV7-2 and J usage is TRBJ1-6; D is unclear. Trimming shortened V by 2 bases and J by 9 bases, and 20 bases separated the two germline ends. Germline CDR1 reads SGHTA; CDR2 reads FQGNSA. The CDR3 extends over 17 amino acids.